The rows below give T cell receptor beta chains drawn from one sample of a study of shared clonotypes between healthy human individuals. Method: immunoSEQ multiplex PCR; TCRdb's copy keeps in-frame clones and lacks some. The repertoire holds about 1.1 million clones, with 70% to 80% as singletons. The specimen was memory CD4+ T cells from PBMCs. The receptor source for this set is a man between 18 and 35 years old in good health. Some clones in this sample may be carry-over from other donors' samples. Each CDR3 is given without its conserved first and last residue.

v_call	j_call	cdr3_aa
TRBV28	TRBJ1-1	ASNPQGTEAF
TRBV7-8	TRBJ2-7	ASSLESGVSYEQY
TRBV7-9	TRBJ1-5	ASSLGTVVEPQH
TRBV4-1	TRBJ2-2	ASSQVGRAGVRDGELF
TRBV13	TRBJ1-1	ASSLAIGTGAHTEAF
TRBV28	TRBJ1-2	ASSVQGGYGYT
TRBV19	TRBJ2-5	ASSPIGTYQETQY
TRBV5-4	TRBJ2-3	ASSSSGSTDTQY
TRBV6-6	TRBJ2-7	ASSYPDSGRASEQY
TRBV11-1	TRBJ2-3	ASSQGTDTQY
TRBV4-2	TRBJ2-3	ASSQDLLQGTQY
TRBV4-3	TRBJ1-2	ASSQDRTGVYGYT
TRBV1	TRBJ2-7	TSSQLQGYEQY
TRBV23-1	TRBJ2-7	ASSHPGTSGPSYEQY
TRBV10-1	TRBJ1-4	ASTRTGKNEKLF
TRBV7-2	TRBJ1-1	ASRILTAAGEAF